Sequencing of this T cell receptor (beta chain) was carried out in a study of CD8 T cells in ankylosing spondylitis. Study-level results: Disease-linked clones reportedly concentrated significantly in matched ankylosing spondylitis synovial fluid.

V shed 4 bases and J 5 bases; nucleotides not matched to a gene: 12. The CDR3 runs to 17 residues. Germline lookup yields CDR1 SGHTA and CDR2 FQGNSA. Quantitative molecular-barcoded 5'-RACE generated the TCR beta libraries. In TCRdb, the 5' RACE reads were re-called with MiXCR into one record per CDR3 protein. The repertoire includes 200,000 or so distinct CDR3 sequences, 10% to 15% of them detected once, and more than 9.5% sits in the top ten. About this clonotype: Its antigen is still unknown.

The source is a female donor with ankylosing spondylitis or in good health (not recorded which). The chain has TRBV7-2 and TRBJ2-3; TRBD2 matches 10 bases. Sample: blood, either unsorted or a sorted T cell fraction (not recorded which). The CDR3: CASSSPSGRPRGDTQYF. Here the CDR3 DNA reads TGTGCCAGCAGCTCCCCTAGCGGGAGACCGCGAGGAGATACGCAGTATTTT.